This T cell receptor (beta chain) derives from a study of cytomegalovirus exposure and HLA in healthy donors. Overall study results and limits: Association of a missense DCLRE1C variant with TCR beta V- and J-gene trimming was reported in a later analysis. Later findings reportedly placed an Asian-associated ancestry cluster below the roughly 670-donor mean for N-insertions.

Of note for this clone: Antigen: not known.

PCR amplification relied on 60 Vbeta primers (plus 13 Jbeta primers). Profiling relied on immunoSEQ multiplex PCR, and the TCRdb table lists in-frame clones only, not all of them. Of around 150,000 clones in the sample, approximately 70% are singletons; the top ten hold roughly 6.6%. The CDR3 spans 13 residues. The V and J ends lost 6 bases and 0 bases respectively, with 8 bases between them. Germline V CDR1 and CDR2: SEHNR, FQNEAQ (reference sequence). The receptor was derived from a man aged 40-49 years in good health and CMV-seropositive. The sequenced sample was PBMCs. The V call is TRBV7-9, the J call TRBJ1-1, with D perhaps TRBD1 (6 bases). CDR3 nucleotides: TGTGCCAGCAGGGGACACCTGAACACTGAAGCTTTCTTT. Amino acids: CASRGHLNTEAFF.